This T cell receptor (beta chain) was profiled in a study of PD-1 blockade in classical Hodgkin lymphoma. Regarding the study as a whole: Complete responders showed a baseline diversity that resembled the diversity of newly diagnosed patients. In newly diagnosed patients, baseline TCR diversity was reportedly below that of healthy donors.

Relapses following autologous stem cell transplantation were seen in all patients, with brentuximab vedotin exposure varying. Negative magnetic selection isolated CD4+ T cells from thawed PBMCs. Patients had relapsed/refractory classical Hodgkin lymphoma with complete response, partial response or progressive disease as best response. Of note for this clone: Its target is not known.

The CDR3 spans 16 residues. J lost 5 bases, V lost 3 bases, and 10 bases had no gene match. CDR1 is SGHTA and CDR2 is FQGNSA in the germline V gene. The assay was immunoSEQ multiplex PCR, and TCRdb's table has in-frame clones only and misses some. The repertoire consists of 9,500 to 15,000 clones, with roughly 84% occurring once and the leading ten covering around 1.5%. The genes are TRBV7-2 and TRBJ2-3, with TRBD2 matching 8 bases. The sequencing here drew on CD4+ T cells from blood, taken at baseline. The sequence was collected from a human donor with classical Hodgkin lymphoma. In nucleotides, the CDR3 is TGTGCCAGCAGCTTTCCCGCGGGGGGCCGGGGAGATACGCAGTATTTT. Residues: CASSFPAGGRGDTQYF.